These 32 T cell receptor beta chains were all obtained from the same sample, sequenced in a study of blood T cell repertoires in COVID-19 (dated by TCRdb to the early 2020s). Library prep was done by the immunoSEQ multiplex PCR assay. TCRdb limited this immuneACCESS table to in-frame rearrangements with V and J called. A share of clones is missing; checked studies link under half to unresolved V genes, and the rest is unexplained. This sample has 120,000 or so clones in its table, and 72% of those were observed once. Jointly, the top ten make up 6% to 8.5% of the sample. Sequencing was performed on peripheral blood. These receptors were taken from a woman aged 60-75 years with acute or convalescent COVID-19.

The gene calls are TRBV5-1 and TRBJ2-7; 7 bases align to TRBD1. Per germline, CDR1 SGHRS and CDR2 YFSETQ. This CDR3 is built from 14 residues. Trimming cost V 2 bases and J 3 bases; bases outside gene matches: 5. The CDR3 reads CASSLGTAIYEQYF. CDR3 nucleotides: TGCGCCAGCAGCTTAGGGACAGCTATCTACGAGCAGTACTTC.

The CDR3 DNA follows: TGTGCCAGCAGAAGCGGCGGGAGCACAGATACGCAGTATTTT. Its translation: CASRSGGSTDTQYF. J is TRBJ2-3 and V is TRBV19; possible D gene TRBD2, 5 bases. CDR3 length equals 14 residues. Germline assignment: CDR1 LNHDA and CDR2 SQIVND (reference sequence). The germline V and J ends were trimmed by 9 bases and 0 bases, with 13 bases remaining between them.

The chain uses TRBV5-1 and TRBJ2-7; tentatively, D is TRBD1 (5 bases). V lost 1 base to trimming and J lost 6 bases, with 11 bases between them. This CDR3 region has 13 residues. Germline CDR1 reads SGHRS; CDR2 reads YFSETQ. The DNA for the CDR3 is TGCGCCAGCAGCTTGACCCCGACAGTCGAGCAGTACTTC. Protein product: CASSLTPTVEQYF.

The V gene is TRBV5-1, the J gene TRBJ2-1; 11 positions match TRBD2. This CDR3 has 15 amino acids. After removal of 10 bases from V and 7 bases from J, the junction contained 13 bases not matched to a gene. CDR1 SGHRS and CDR2 YFSETQ come from the germline V gene. The CDR3 DNA sequence: TGCGCCTCTCGATGGGGGACTAGCGGTAGTAATGAGCAGTTCTTC. The encoded protein is CASRWGTSGSNEQFF.

This clone was seen more than once but under ten times. The V call is TRBV11-3, the J call TRBJ2-3, with TRBD2 matching over 12 bases. With 5 bases clipped from V and 3 bases from J, the junction kept 6 bases outside the gene matches. There are 16 residues in the CDR3. Germline CDR1 and CDR2: SGHNT and YENEEA. The DNA of the CDR3 is TGTGCCAGCAGCCCCCTAGCGGGGGGGCCAACAGATACGCAGTATTTT. Its protein is CASSPLAGGPTDTQYF. The whole variable domain, remainder taken from reference TRBV11-3 and TRBJ2-3, is EAGVVQSPRYKIIEKKQPVAFWCNPISGHNTLYWYLQNLGQGPELLIRYENEEAVDDSQLPKDRFSAERLKGVDSTLKIQPAELGDSAVYLCASSPLAGGPTDTQYFGPGTRLTVL.

The chain combines TRBV7-9 with TRBJ1-3, with D unclear. CDR1 is SEHNR, CDR2 FQNEAQ, per germline (reference sequence). V shed 4 bases and J shed 14 bases, with 18 bases lying between them. The CDR3 runs 13 residues. The CDR3: CASSSNLEFALYF. DNA of the CDR3: TGTGCCAGCAGCTCCAACTTAGAGTTTGCTCTATATTTT.

The rearrangement uses TRBV28 and TRBJ2-4, with 14 bases lining up with TRBD2. Unmatched junction bases numbered 9, after V lost 7 bases and J lost 7 bases. CDR1 and CDR2 (germline): MDHEN, SYDVKM. There are 16 residues in the CDR3. CDR3 sequence reads: CASTLGTSGGGNIQYF. The CDR3 DNA follows: TGTGCCAGCACCCTAGGGACTAGCGGGGGCGGGAACATTCAGTACTTC.

V and J are TRBV5-6 and TRBJ1-2; D perhaps matches TRBD1 (6 bases). CDR3 length equals 15 residues. V was pared by 3 bases and J by 3 bases, with 15 bases between. Germline V gene data show CDR1 as SGHDT and CDR2 as YYEEEE. Here the CDR3 DNA reads TGTGCCAGCAGCTCCCTGAGACAGGCGGACTATGGCTACACCTTC. Translated: CASSSLRQADYGYTF.

A few counts support this clone. This chain uses TRBV7-3 with TRBJ2-7; D is possibly TRBD1 (6 bases). With 3 bases removed from V and 7 bases from J, the gap between germline ends came to 10 bases. Germline V gives CDR1 SGHTA, CDR2 FQGTGA. The CDR3 runs 12 residues. CDR3 coding DNA: TGTGCCAGCAGCTTTACAGGGAGTGAGCAGTACTTC. Translating gives CASSFTGSEQYF.

There are many counts of this clone. The rearrangement links TRBV7-9 to TRBJ2-1, with 11 bases that match TRBD2. V lost 2 bases and J lost 1; bases outside the gene matches: 7. CDR3 length: 18 residues. Germline CDR1 and CDR2: SEHNR and FQNEAQ (reference sequence). The CDR3 sequence is CASSLPGRLAGSYNEQFF. Written as DNA, the CDR3 is TGTGCCAGCAGCTTACCGGGCCGACTAGCGGGGTCCTACAATGAGCAGTTCTTC.

This clone was counted only a few times. The V gene is TRBV18, the J gene TRBJ1-1; TRBD1 agrees at 11 bases. Germline lookup yields CDR1 KGHSH and CDR2 LQKENI. V dropped 5 bases and J dropped 4; count of bases not matched to a gene: 3. The CDR3 consists of 14 residues. The CDR3 nucleotides are TGTGCCAGCTCAACCGGGACAGGGGGCACTGAAGCTTTCTTT. This gives the protein CASSTGTGGTEAFF.

The CDR3 is CASSRDSVNYGYTF. DNA of the CDR3: TGTGCCAGCAGCCGGGACAGCGTTAACTATGGCTACACCTTC. The J gene is TRBJ1-2, the V gene TRBV2; the match to TRBD1 covers 7 bases. Germline V CDR1 and CDR2: SNHLY, FYNNEI. This CDR3 is built from 14 residues. With V trimmed by 6 bases and J by 1 base, 5 bases remained unmatched.

The chain uses TRBV28 and TRBJ1-2; TRBD1 aligns across 7 bases. The V gene's germline CDR1 is MDHEN and CDR2 SYDVKM. V lost 5 bases to trimming and J lost 3 bases; unmatched junction nucleotides: 3. The CDR3 is 13 residues long. The CDR3 sequence: CASSATGDYGYTF. CDR3 DNA: TGTGCCAGCAGTGCAACAGGGGACTATGGCTACACCTTC.

The CDR3 region has the DNA TGTGCCAGCAGCCCGAACCTTCACGGACTAGCGGGAAGCAATGAGCAGTTCTTC. Translating it yields CASSPNLHGLAGSNEQFF. The genes are TRBV7-3 and TRBJ2-1, with 12 bases fitting TRBD2. Trimming removed 5 bases from V and 6 bases from J; junction bases left unmatched: 14. This CDR3 comprises 18 residues. Germline-derived CDR1 and CDR2 are SGHTA and FQGTGA.

The rearrangement links TRBV19 to TRBJ1-5; 9 nucleotides line up with TRBD1. The trim removed 4 bases at V and 1 base at J, leaving 2 bases unmatched. Germline V gene data show CDR1 as LNHDA and CDR2 as SQIVND (reference sequence). This CDR3 contains 15 residues. The CDR3: CASSKGQGSNQPQHF. For the CDR3, the DNA is TGTGCCAGTAGTAAGGGACAGGGAAGCAATCAGCCCCAGCATTTT.

This clone was seen just once. The chain combines TRBV5-5 with TRBJ1-5; D is perhaps TRBD1 (5 bases). The germline V gene has CDR1 SGHKS and CDR2 YYEKEE (reference sequence). Trimming shortened V by 0 bases and J by 1 base, and 11 bases separated the two germline ends. The CDR3 length is 16 residues. The CDR3 nucleotides are TGTGCCAGCAGCTTGGGAGGCAGGGCGAGCAATCAGCCCCAGCATTTT. Protein product: CASSLGGRASNQPQHF. The whole variable domain, remainder taken from reference TRBV5-5 and TRBJ1-5, is DAGVTQSPTHLIKTRGQQVTLRCSPISGHKSVSWYQQVLGQGPQFIFQYYEKEERGRGNFPDRFSARQFPNYSSELNVNALLLGDSALYLCASSLGGRASNQPQHFGDGTRLSIL.

The rearrangement uses TRBV7-2 and TRBJ2-2, with 7 bases identical to TRBD1. Trimming cost V 1 base and J 6 bases; bases outside gene matches: 2. Looked up from germline, CDR1 is SGHTA and CDR2 is FQGNSA. The CDR3 is made up of 14 amino acids. CDR3 in DNA: TGTGCCAGCAGCTTAGAGGGGGCTCCCGGGGAGCTGTTTTTT. It yields the protein CASSLEGAPGELFF.

With respect to this clone: The same CDR3 also results from other DNA sequences found in this sample. V usage is TRBV7-2 and J usage is TRBJ1-5; possible D gene TRBD1, 6 bases. CDR1 is SGHTA, CDR2 FQGNSA, per germline. The CDR3 contains 13 residues. V lost 3 bases to trimming and J lost 4 bases, with 7 bases between them. DNA of the CDR3: TGTGCCAGCAGCTTGGGACAAAATCAGCCCCAGCATTTT. As protein: CASSLGQNQPQHF.

The chain employs TRBV4-3 and TRBJ1-3; D is ambiguous. The CDR3 runs to 16 residues. Germline CDR1 and CDR2: LGHNA and YSLEER. The ends were cut back, 0 bases at V and 4 bases at J, with 13 bases in the middle. The chain's CDR3 is CASSQDLGREGNTIYF. CDR3 nucleotides: TGCGCCAGCAGCCAAGATTTAGGACGGGAAGGAAACACCATATATTTT.

The V and J genes are TRBV6-5 and TRBJ1-1; D is unresolved. There are 11 residues in the CDR3. The germline V gene encodes CDR1 MNHEY and CDR2 SVGAGI. Trimming took off 6 bases at V and 2 bases at J, with 4 bases between the two ends. The CDR3 sequence is CASRINTEAFF. CDR3 bases: TGTGCCAGCAGAATAAACACTGAAGCTTTCTTT.

The chain employs TRBV5-1 and TRBJ2-1; TRBD1 agrees at 10 bases. The V gene end was trimmed by 3 bases and the J gene end by 6 bases; junction bases not matched to a gene: 3. Germline V lookup: CDR1 SGHRS, CDR2 YFSETQ. The CDR3 runs to 14 residues. DNA for the CDR3: TGCGCCAGCAGCTGGGACAGGGGCGGCAATGAGCAGTTCTTC. Residues: CASSWDRGGNEQFF.

This chain uses TRBV7-8 with TRBJ1-5; unclear D gene. Trimming left V 4 bases short and J 9 bases short, with 10 bases between. The CDR3 runs to 12 residues. Germline V CDR1 and CDR2: SGHVS, FQNEAQ. CDR3 amino acids: CASSSSYGPQHF. DNA for the CDR3: TGTGCCAGCAGCTCCTCTTACGGGCCCCAGCATTTT.

This chain uses TRBV6-5 with TRBJ1-5; no definite D call. Trimming pared 7 bases from V and 0 bases from J, leaving 7 bases between. Germline V gene lookup returns CDR1 MNHEY and CDR2 SVGAGI. This CDR3 comprises 13 residues. The CDR3 sequence is CASNINSNQPQHF. CDR3 nucleotide sequence: TGTGCCAGCAACATCAATAGCAATCAGCCCCAGCATTTT.

The gene calls are TRBV24-1 and TRBJ2-1; the D gene is possibly TRBD2 (6 bases). Germline-derived CDR1 and CDR2 are KGHDR and SFDVKD. There are 13 residues in the CDR3. Deletions cut 8 bases from V and 8 bases from J, with 15 bases between. CDR3: CATMEGPRDEQFF. CDR3 coding DNA: TGTGCCACCATGGAGGGTCCTCGAGATGAGCAGTTCTTC.

The chain uses TRBV28 and TRBJ1-1; possibly TRBD1 for D (6 bases). The germline gives CDR1 MDHEN, CDR2 SYDVKM. The CDR3 runs 14 residues. Trimming cost V 6 bases and J 8 bases, with 19 bases left between them. This chain's CDR3 is CASRPPGQGREAFF. The CDR3 DNA is TGTGCCAGCAGGCCCCCGGGACAAGGCAGAGAAGCTTTCTTT.

The chain is built from TRBV28 and TRBJ1-4, with 10 bases fitting TRBD1. Trimming took 10 bases from V and 8 from J; bases not matched to a gene: 13. Looked up from germline, CDR1 is MDHEN and CDR2 is SYDVKM. The CDR3 has 15 amino acids. CDR3 in amino acids: CATEMGQGINEKLFF. DNA for the CDR3: TGTGCCACCGAGATGGGACAGGGGATCAACGAAAAACTGTTTTTT.

The rearrangement joins TRBV18 to TRBJ1-1; D perhaps matches TRBD1 (5 bases). The germline gives CDR1 KGHSH, CDR2 LQKENI. Trimming cost V 3 bases and J 1 base, with 9 bases left between them. CDR3 size: 14 residues. The CDR3 is CASSPAGRNTEAFF. Here the CDR3 DNA reads TGTGCCAGCTCACCGGCGGGGCGGAACACTGAAGCTTTCTTT.

The genes are TRBV6-1 and TRBJ1-1; D perhaps matches TRBD1 (6 bases). CDR3 length: 16 residues. Germline loops: CDR1 MNHNS, CDR2 SASEGT. Trimming shortened V by 4 bases and J by 4 bases, and 19 bases separated the two germline ends. As DNA, the CDR3 is TGTGCCAGCAGTGCCAGAACAGCAGGGGCTGGCACTGAAGCTTTCTTT. Translated, it gives CASSARTAGAGTEAFF.

V usage is TRBV2 and J usage is TRBJ2-2; D call uncertain. Trimming cost V 3 bases and J 5 bases, with 7 bases left between them. CDR3 size: 13 residues. Germline-derived CDR1 and CDR2 are SNHLY and FYNNEI. CDR3 protein: CASSDMLTGELFF. DNA of the CDR3: TGTGCCAGCAGTGATATGTTAACCGGGGAGCTGTTTTTT.

This chain connects TRBV7-2 to TRBJ1-1; a weak D match, TRBD1 (5 bases). Per the germline V gene, CDR1 is SGHTA and CDR2 is FQGNSA. The germline V and J ends were trimmed by 7 bases and 12 bases, with 15 bases remaining between them. CDR3 length: 11 residues. This chain's CDR3 is CASNNQGTTFF. The CDR3 DNA is TGTGCCAGCAACAACCAGGGTACTACTTTCTTT.

The chain uses TRBV10-3 and TRBJ1-1; the match to TRBD1 covers 11 bases. The CDR3 is 16 amino acids. The J segment lost 1 base and the V segment lost 6 bases, leaving 7 bases of the junction unmatched. Looked up from germline, CDR1 is ENHRY and CDR2 is SYGVKD. In nucleotides, the CDR3 is TGTGCCATCAGCGGGACAGGGGGTCCCAGGAACACTGAAGCTTTCTTT. Translated, it gives CAISGTGGPRNTEAFF.

V usage is TRBV19 and J usage is TRBJ1-6; 10 bases align to TRBD1. V trimming: 9 bases; J trimming: 7 bases; junction bases outside the gene matches: 3. This CDR3 is 13 amino acids long. Per the germline V gene, CDR1 is LNHDA and CDR2 is SQIVND (reference sequence). The CDR3 is CASLGQGNSPLHF. In DNA form, the CDR3 reads TGTGCCAGCCTGGGACAGGGGAATTCACCCCTCCACTTT.